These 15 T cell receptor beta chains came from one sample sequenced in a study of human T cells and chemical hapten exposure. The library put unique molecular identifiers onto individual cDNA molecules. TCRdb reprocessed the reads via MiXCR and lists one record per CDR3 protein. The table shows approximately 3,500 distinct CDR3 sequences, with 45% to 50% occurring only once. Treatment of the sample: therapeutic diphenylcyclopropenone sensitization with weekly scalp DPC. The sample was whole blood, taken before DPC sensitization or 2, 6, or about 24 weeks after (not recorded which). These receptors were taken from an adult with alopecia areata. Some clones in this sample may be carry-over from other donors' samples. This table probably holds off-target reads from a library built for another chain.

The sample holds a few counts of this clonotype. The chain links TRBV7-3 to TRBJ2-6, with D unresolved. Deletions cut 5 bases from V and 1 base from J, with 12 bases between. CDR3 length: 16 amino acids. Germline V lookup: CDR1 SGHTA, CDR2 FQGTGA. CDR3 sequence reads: CASSVSGESGANVLTF. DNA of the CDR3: TGTGCCAGCAGCGTCTCAGGAGAGTCTGGGGCCAACGTCCTGACTTTC.

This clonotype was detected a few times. CDR3 sequence (DNA): TGTGCCAGCAGCCAACAAGAGACCCAGTACTTC. Amino acid sequence: CASSQQETQYF. The rearrangement links TRBV7-8 to TRBJ2-5, with D unclear. The CDR3 totals 11 residues. Trimming took off 5 bases at V and 2 bases at J, with 3 bases between the two ends. Looked up from germline, CDR1 is SGHVS and CDR2 is FQNEAQ.

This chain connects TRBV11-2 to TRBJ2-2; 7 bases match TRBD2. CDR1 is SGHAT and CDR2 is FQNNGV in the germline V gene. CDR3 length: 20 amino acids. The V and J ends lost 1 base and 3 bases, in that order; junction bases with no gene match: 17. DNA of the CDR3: TGTGCCAGCAGCTTAGGCCCAAGTTCTATACTAGCGCTAGACACCGGGGAGCTGTTTTTT. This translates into CASSLGPSSILALDTGELFF. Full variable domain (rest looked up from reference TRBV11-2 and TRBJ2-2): EAGVAQSPRYKIIEKRQSVAFWCNPISGHATLYWYQQILGQGPKLLIQFQNNGVVDDSQLPKDRFSAERLKGVDSTLKIQPAKLEDSAVYLCASSLGPSSILALDTGELFFGEGSRLTVL.

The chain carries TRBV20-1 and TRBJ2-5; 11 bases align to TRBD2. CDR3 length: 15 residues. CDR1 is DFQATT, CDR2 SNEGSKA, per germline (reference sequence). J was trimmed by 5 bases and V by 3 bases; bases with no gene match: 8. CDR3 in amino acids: CSARYSGGAGETQYF. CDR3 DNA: TGCAGTGCTAGGTATAGCGGGGGGGCCGGTGAGACCCAGTACTTC.

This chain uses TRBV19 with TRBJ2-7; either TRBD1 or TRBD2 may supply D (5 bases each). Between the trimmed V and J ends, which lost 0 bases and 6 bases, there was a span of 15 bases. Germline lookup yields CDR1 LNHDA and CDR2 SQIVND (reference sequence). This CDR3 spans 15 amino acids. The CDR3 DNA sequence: TGTGCCAGTAGTATAGATGCCGGGACCGGCAGCGAGCAGTACTTC. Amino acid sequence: CASSIDAGTGSEQYF. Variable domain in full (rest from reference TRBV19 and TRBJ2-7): DGGITQSPKYLFRKEGQNVTLSCEQNLNHDAMYWYRQDPGQGLRLIYYSQIVNDFQKGDIAEGYSVSREKKESFPLTVTSAQKNPTAFYLCASSIDAGTGSEQYFGPGTRLTVT.

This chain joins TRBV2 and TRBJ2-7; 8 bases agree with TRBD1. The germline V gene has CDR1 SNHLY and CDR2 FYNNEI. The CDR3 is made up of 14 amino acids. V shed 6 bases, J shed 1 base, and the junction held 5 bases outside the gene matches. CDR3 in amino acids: CASSGTGSSYEQYF. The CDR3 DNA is TGTGCCAGCAGCGGGACAGGATCTTCCTACGAGCAGTACTTC.

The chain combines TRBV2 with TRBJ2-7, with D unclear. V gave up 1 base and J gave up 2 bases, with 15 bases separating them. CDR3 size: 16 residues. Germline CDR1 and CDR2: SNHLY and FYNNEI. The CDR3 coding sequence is TGTGCCAGCAGTGAAGAGGCGGCTCAGGCAGCCTACGAGCAGTACTTC. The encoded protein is CASSEEAAQAAYEQYF.

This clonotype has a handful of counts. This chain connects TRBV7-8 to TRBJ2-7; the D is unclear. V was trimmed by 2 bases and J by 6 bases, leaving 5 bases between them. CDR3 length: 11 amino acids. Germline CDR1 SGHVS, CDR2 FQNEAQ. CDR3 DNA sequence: TGTGCCAGCAGCTTAACAGTCGAGCAGTACTTC. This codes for CASSLTVEQYF.

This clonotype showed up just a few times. The CDR3 region is CASSWTGGQETQYF. DNA for the CDR3: TGTGCCAGCAGCTGGACAGGGGGCCAAGAGACCCAGTACTTC. V and J are TRBV6-6 and TRBJ2-5, with TRBD1 matching over 10 bases. Germline CDR1 is MNHNY and CDR2 is SVGAGI (reference sequence). V was pared by 6 bases and J by 1 base, with 2 bases of the junction left unmatched. This CDR3 has 14 amino acids.

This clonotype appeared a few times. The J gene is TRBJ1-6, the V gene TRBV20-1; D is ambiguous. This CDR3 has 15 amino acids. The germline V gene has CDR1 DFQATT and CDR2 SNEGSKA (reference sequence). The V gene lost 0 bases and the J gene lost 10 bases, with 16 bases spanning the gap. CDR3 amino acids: CSARDRQVPVSPLHF. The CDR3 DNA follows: TGCAGTGCTAGAGATCGGCAGGTCCCGGTGTCACCCCTCCACTTT.

The CDR3 nucleotides read TGTGCCAGCTCAGAAAAGACGGGTAGCTCCTACGAGCAGTACTTC. Translated: CASSEKTGSSYEQYF. The V call is TRBV18, the J call TRBJ2-7; D ambiguous. The CDR3 totals 15 residues. Trimming stripped 5 bases from V and 0 bases from J, with 14 bases between. Germline assignment: CDR1 KGHSH and CDR2 LQKENI. The entire variable domain, with the rest obtained from reference TRBV18 and TRBJ2-7, is as follows: NAGVMQNPRHLVRRRGQEARLRCSPMKGHSHVYWYRQLPEEGLKFMVYLQKENIIDESGMPKERFSAEFPKEGPSILRIQQVVRGDSAAYFCASSEKTGSSYEQYFGPGTRLTVT.

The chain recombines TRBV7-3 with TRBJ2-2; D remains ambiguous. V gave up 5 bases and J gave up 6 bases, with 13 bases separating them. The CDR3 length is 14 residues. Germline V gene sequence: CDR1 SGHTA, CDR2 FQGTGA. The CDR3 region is CASSMNSRSGELFF. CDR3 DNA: TGTGCCAGCAGCATGAACTCACGATCCGGGGAGCTGTTTTTT.

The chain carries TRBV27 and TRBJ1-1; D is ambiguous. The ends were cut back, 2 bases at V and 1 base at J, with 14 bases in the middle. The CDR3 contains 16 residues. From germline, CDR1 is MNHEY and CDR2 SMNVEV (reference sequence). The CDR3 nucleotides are TGTGCCAGCAGTTTACGGCCAGTCTCCTGGAACACTGAAGCTTTCTTT. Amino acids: CASSLRPVSWNTEAFF.

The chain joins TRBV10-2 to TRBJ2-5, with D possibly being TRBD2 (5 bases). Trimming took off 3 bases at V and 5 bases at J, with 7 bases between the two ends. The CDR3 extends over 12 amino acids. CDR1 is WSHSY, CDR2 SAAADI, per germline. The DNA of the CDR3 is TGCGCCAGCAGTGACGGCGGGGAGACCCAGTACTTC. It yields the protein CASSDGGETQYF.

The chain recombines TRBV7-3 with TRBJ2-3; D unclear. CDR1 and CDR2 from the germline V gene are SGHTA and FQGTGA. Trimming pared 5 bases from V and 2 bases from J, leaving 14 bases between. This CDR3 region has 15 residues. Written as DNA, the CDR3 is TGTGCCAGCAGCCTGAACAGAGAACCCACAGATACGCAGTATTTT. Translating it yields CASSLNREPTDTQYF.